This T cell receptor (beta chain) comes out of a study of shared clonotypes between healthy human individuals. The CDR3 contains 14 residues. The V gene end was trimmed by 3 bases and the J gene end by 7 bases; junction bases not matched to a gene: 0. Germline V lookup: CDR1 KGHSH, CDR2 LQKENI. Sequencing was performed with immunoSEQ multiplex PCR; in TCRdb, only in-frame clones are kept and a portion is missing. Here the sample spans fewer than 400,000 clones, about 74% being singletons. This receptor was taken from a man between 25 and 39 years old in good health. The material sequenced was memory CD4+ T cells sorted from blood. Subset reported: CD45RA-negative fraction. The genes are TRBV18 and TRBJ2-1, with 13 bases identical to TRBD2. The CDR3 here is CASSPGLAGNEQFF. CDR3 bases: TGTGCCAGCTCACCGGGACTAGCGGGAAATGAGCAGTTCTTC.